Below are 27 T cell receptor beta chains sequenced from a single sample in a study of Ad26.COV2.S vaccination and SARS-CoV-2 variants. Treatment meaning: roughly 19 received Ad26.COV2.S at low or high dose, single or two shots; about five received placebo; per-sample allocation not given. After the first vaccine or placebo injection, samples were drawn on day 63. Profiling relied on immunoSEQ multiplex PCR, and the TCRdb table lists in-frame clones only, not all of them. The table lists 300,000 to 350,000 clones, roughly 88% of them singletons. Source: peripheral blood, taken in a trial of Ad26.COV2.S vaccine versus placebo. These receptors were taken from a person aged 18-60 years who received the Ad26.COV2.S COVID-19 vaccine or a placebo.

The chain carries TRBV9 and TRBJ1-2; TRBD1 matches 10 bases. This CDR3 is 15 amino acids long. Germline-derived CDR1 and CDR2 are SGDLS and YYNGEE. V was pared by 6 bases and J by 1 base, with 6 bases of the junction left unmatched. CDR3 DNA: TGTGCCAGCACCCTGGGACAGGGGATTAACTATGGCTACACCTTC. This encodes CASTLGQGINYGYTF.

The gene calls are TRBV18 and TRBJ2-1; 12 nucleotides agree with TRBD2. The CDR3 loop spans 15 amino acids. J was trimmed by 5 bases and V by 3 bases; bases with no gene match: 2. Germline V gives CDR1 KGHSH, CDR2 LQKENI. This chain's CDR3 is CASSPGLAGNNEQFF. The CDR3 coding sequence is TGTGCCAGCTCACCCGGACTAGCGGGGAACAATGAGCAGTTCTTC.

This clone was observed a few times. The V call is TRBV10-1, the J call TRBJ2-7; 8 bases map to TRBD1. CDR3 length: 14 residues. Germline V lookup: CDR1 WNHNN, CDR2 SYGVQD (reference sequence). Unmatched junction bases numbered 3, after V lost 4 bases and J lost 1 base. CDR3 amino acids: CASSVDRGSYEQYF. The CDR3 DNA is TGCGCCAGCAGTGTCGACAGGGGATCCTACGAGCAGTACTTC.

The chain employs TRBV2 and TRBJ2-7, with 7 positions matching TRBD1. Germline CDR1 SNHLY, CDR2 FYNNEI. CDR3 size: 13 residues. Trimming cost V 4 bases and J 2 bases; bases outside gene matches: 2. In nucleotides, the CDR3 is TGTGCCAGCAGTGGCGGACAGGCCTACGAGCAGTACGTC. The encoded protein is CASSGGQAYEQYV.

V gene TRBV30 combines with J gene TRBJ1-5; 7 bases map to TRBD1. CDR1 and CDR2 (germline): GTSNPN, SVGIG (reference sequence). The junction had 7 bases not matched to a gene; V was cut back by 2 bases and J by 3 bases. The CDR3 runs 15 residues. CDR3 region: CAWSFAGTVNQPQHF. Written as DNA, the CDR3 is TGTGCCTGGAGTTTCGCTGGGACAGTCAATCAGCCCCAGCATTTT.

V is TRBV29-1 and J is TRBJ1-2; D is uncertain. The CDR3 has 13 amino acids. CDR1 and CDR2 (germline): SQVTM, ANQGSEA. Trimming pared 3 bases from V and 0 bases from J, leaving 8 bases between. CDR3 amino acids: CSVEWATNYGYTF. The DNA for the CDR3 is TGCAGCGTTGAGTGGGCGACTAACTATGGCTACACCTTC.

V and J are TRBV28 and TRBJ2-7, with no clear D. The CDR3 consists of 14 residues. Germline CDR1 reads MDHEN; CDR2 reads SYDVKM. V lost 8 bases to trimming and J lost 3 bases, with 17 bases between them. The CDR3 loop is CASSTISPGYEQYV. The DNA of the CDR3 is TGTGCCAGCTCCACAATTTCGCCAGGCTACGAGCAGTACGTC.

This chain joins TRBV5-5 and TRBJ1-2; D is unresolved. There are 16 residues in the CDR3. V dropped 0 bases and J dropped 5 bases, with 17 bases sitting between them. Germline V CDR1 and CDR2: SGHKS, YYEKEE (reference sequence). CDR3 in DNA: TGTGCCAGCAGCTTGGCTTTAATGGACCGGGAGTATGGCTACACCTTC. This gives the protein CASSLALMDREYGYTF.

CDR3 nucleotide sequence: TGCAGCGTTGATCGGGGGAACACTGAAGCTTTCTTT. It yields the protein CSVDRGNTEAFF. This chain joins TRBV29-1 and TRBJ1-1; D is uncertain. Trimming cost V 3 bases and J 1 base, with 6 bases left between them. The CDR3 is made up of 12 amino acids. The germline CDR1 and CDR2 sequences are SQVTM and ANQGSEA. The full variable domain, completed using reference TRBV29-1 and TRBJ1-1, is SAVISQKPSRDICQRGTSLTIQCQVDSQVTMMFWYRQQPGQSLTLIATANQGSEATYESGFVIDKFPISRPNLTFSTLTVSNMSPEDSSIYLCSVDRGNTEAFFGQGTRLTVV.

This clone occurred once. The J gene is TRBJ1-1, the V gene TRBV30, with D unresolved. The ends were cut back, 0 bases at V and 4 bases at J, with 15 bases in the middle. CDR1 GTSNPN and CDR2 SVGIG come from the germline V gene (reference sequence). The length of the CDR3 is 15 residues. This CDR3 reads CAWSVPKGSGTEAFF. CDR3 nucleotides: TGTGCCTGGAGTGTACCGAAGGGCTCGGGCACTGAAGCTTTCTTT.

This clone has only one observation. The chain has TRBV11-3 and TRBJ2-1, with TRBD1 matching 8 bases. Unmatched junction bases numbered 7, after V lost 6 bases and J lost 6 bases. The germline V gene encodes CDR1 SGHNT and CDR2 YENEEA. The CDR3 runs 14 residues. The CDR3 bases are TGTGCCAGCAGGCTGGACAGGGTAAGCAATGAGCAGTTCTTC. Its translation: CASRLDRVSNEQFF. The full variable domain, in which reference TRBV11-3 and TRBJ2-1 provide the parts outside the CDR3, is EAGVVQSPRYKIIEKKQPVAFWCNPISGHNTLYWYLQNLGQGPELLIRYENEEAVDDSQLPKDRFSAERLKGVDSTLKIQPAELGDSAVYLCASRLDRVSNEQFFGPGTRLTVL.

The genes are TRBV4-2 and TRBJ2-1; 7 bases are a match to TRBD1. The germline V gene has CDR1 LGHNA and CDR2 YNFKEQ. The CDR3 loop spans 19 amino acids. The V gene end was trimmed by 4 bases and the J gene end by 0 bases; junction bases not matched to a gene: 15. CDR3 residues: CASSPLTLGQKSSYNEQFF. DNA of the CDR3: TGTGCCAGCAGCCCCCTCACCCTGGGACAGAAGAGCTCCTACAATGAGCAGTTCTTC.

Here the CDR3 DNA reads TGTGCCAGCAACCGGGACAGGGTGATTGGCGGGGAGCTGTTTTTT. Its translation is CASNRDRVIGGELFF. V is TRBV6-5 and J is TRBJ2-2; TRBD1 aligns across 9 bases. The CDR3 is 15 amino acids. From germline, CDR1 is MNHEY and CDR2 SVGAGI. V trimming: 7 bases; J trimming: 7 bases; junction bases outside the gene matches: 10.

The rearrangement uses TRBV6-5 and TRBJ2-7; TRBD1 agrees at 7 bases. The CDR3 is 15 residues long. Trimming cost V 2 bases and J 3 bases; bases outside gene matches: 7. Germline loops: CDR1 MNHEY, CDR2 SVGAGI. The CDR3 here is CASSYDREVIYEQYF. CDR3 nucleotide sequence: TGTGCCAGCAGTTACGACAGGGAAGTAATCTACGAGCAGTACTTC.

This clone was seen repeatedly, ten times or more. J is TRBJ2-7 and V is TRBV7-2; TRBD1 matches at 7 bases. Germline CDR1 SGHTA, CDR2 FQGNSA. CDR3 length equals 13 residues. Trimming at V came to 5 bases and at J to 2 bases, leaving 3 bases not matched to a gene. Here the CDR3 DNA reads TGTGCCAGCAGCCGGGACAGAGCCTACGAGCAGTACTTC. Encoded protein: CASSRDRAYEQYF.

The rearrangement joins TRBV7-9 to TRBJ2-1, with 9 bases fitting TRBD2. Trimming cost V 7 bases and J 5 bases; bases outside gene matches: 9. This CDR3 spans 15 amino acids. Germline CDR1 and CDR2: SEHNR and FQNEAQ (reference sequence). This CDR3 reads CASTPGTSPNNEQFF. The CDR3 region has the DNA TGTGCCAGCACCCCCGGGACTAGCCCTAACAATGAGCAGTTCTTC.

The genes are TRBV3-1 (or the pseudogene TRBV3-2) and TRBJ2-2, with a tentative D call TRBD1 (5 bases). This CDR3 spans 14 amino acids. Trimming pared 4 bases from V and 7 bases from J, leaving 13 bases between. Germline V CDR1 and CDR2: LGHDT, YNNKEL (reference sequence). The CDR3 protein is CASSPPRGRGELFF. In DNA, the CDR3 is TGTGCCAGCAGCCCCCCAAGGGGCCGCGGGGAGCTGTTTTTT.

V is TRBV9 and J is TRBJ1-1; D is unclear. V lost 2 bases and J 2 bases, leaving 7 bases between the germline ends. Germline assignment: CDR1 SGDLS and CDR2 YYNGEE. There are 13 residues in the CDR3. In nucleotides, the CDR3 is TGTGCCAGCAGCGTTATGTCTAACACTGAAGCTTTCTTT. Protein: CASSVMSNTEAFF.

This CDR3 is CASSLGDGDNEQFF. The CDR3, as DNA: TGCGCCAGCAGCTTGGGGGATGGGGACAATGAGCAGTTCTTC. This chain joins TRBV5-1 and TRBJ2-1; no firm D call. This CDR3 spans 14 amino acids. The V gene lost 0 bases and the J gene lost 5 bases, with 9 bases spanning the gap. The germline V gene encodes CDR1 SGHRS and CDR2 YFSETQ.

This chain links TRBV4-3 with TRBJ2-3; weak D call: TRBD2 (8 bases). Germline V gene sequence: CDR1 LGHNA, CDR2 YSLEER. Trimming removed 3 bases at V and 6 bases at J, with 16 bases between. The CDR3 is made up of 15 amino acids. CDR3 DNA sequence: TGCGCCAGCAGCCAGTTAGCGGGACAGCGGGATACGCAGTATTTT. It specifies CASSQLAGQRDTQYF.

This rearrangement joins TRBV27 to TRBJ2-1; D is unresolved. This CDR3 is 13 amino acids long. With 3 bases removed from V and 4 bases from J, the gap between germline ends came to 7 bases. Per germline, CDR1 MNHEY and CDR2 SMNVEV (reference sequence). CDR3 DNA: TGTGCCAGCAGTTTTGGGCGGTACAATGAGCAGTTCTTC. Amino acids: CASSFGRYNEQFF.

For this clone: Other DNA sequences in this specimen translate into the identical CDR3. The CDR3 region is CASSYPNTGELFF. DNA for the CDR3: TGTGCCAGCAGTTACCCGAACACCGGGGAGCTGTTTTTT. The gene calls are TRBV6-5 and TRBJ2-2; D is unclear. Trimming removed 2 bases from V and 0 bases from J, with 1 base in between. The CDR3 covers 13 residues. The germline V gene encodes CDR1 MNHEY and CDR2 SVGAGI.

The gene calls are TRBV29-1 and TRBJ2-7; 7 bases align to TRBD2. This CDR3 is 14 amino acids long. V trimming: 3 bases; J trimming: 7 bases; junction bases outside the gene matches: 12. Germline lookup yields CDR1 SQVTM and CDR2 ANQGSEA. This CDR3 is CSVEGNGGAGEQYF. CDR3 DNA: TGCAGCGTTGAGGGGAACGGGGGAGCGGGAGAGCAGTACTTC.

V usage is TRBV7-6 and J usage is TRBJ1-5; no firm D call. V lost 2 bases to trimming and J lost 1 base, with 9 bases between them. Germline lookup yields CDR1 SGHVS and CDR2 FNYEAQ. The length of the CDR3 is 15 residues. CDR3 protein: CASSLNEWSNQPQHF. The CDR3 coding sequence is TGTGCCAGCAGCTTAAACGAATGGAGCAATCAGCCCCAGCATTTT. The variable domain in full, completed from reference TRBV7-6 and TRBJ1-5, reads GAGVSQSPRYKVTKRGQDVALRCDPISGHVSLYWYRQALGQGPEFLTYFNYEAQQDKSGLPNDRFSAERPEGSISTLTIQRTEQRDSAMYRCASSLNEWSNQPQHFGDGTRLSIL.

The V call is TRBV2, the J call TRBJ1-5; maybe TRBD1 (5 bases). This CDR3 has 14 residues. CDR1 SNHLY and CDR2 FYNNEI come from the germline V gene. The V end lost 2 bases, the J end lost 5 bases, and 10 bases lay between the germline ends. The CDR3 spells CASSEQGLDQPQHF. The CDR3 nucleotides read TGTGCCAGCAGTGAACAGGGTCTGGATCAGCCCCAGCATTTT.

V and J are TRBV4-3 and TRBJ2-1, with 8 bases fitting TRBD1. The junction had 6 bases not matched to a gene; V was cut back by 1 base and J by 4 bases. CDR1 and CDR2 from the germline V gene are LGHNA and YSLEER. This CDR3 has 16 amino acids. This chain's CDR3 is CASSQAQDREYNEQFF. DNA for the CDR3: TGCGCCAGCAGCCAAGCTCAGGACAGGGAATACAATGAGCAGTTCTTC.

The chain links TRBV6-5 to TRBJ1-1; D gene uncertain. V shed 4 bases and J shed 0 bases, with 6 bases lying between them. The CDR3 sequence is 13 residues long. CDR1 and CDR2 from the germline V gene are MNHEY and SVGAGI. The CDR3 loop reads CASSSRVNTEAFF. Written as DNA, the CDR3 is TGTGCCAGCAGTTCGCGGGTGAACACTGAAGCTTTCTTT.